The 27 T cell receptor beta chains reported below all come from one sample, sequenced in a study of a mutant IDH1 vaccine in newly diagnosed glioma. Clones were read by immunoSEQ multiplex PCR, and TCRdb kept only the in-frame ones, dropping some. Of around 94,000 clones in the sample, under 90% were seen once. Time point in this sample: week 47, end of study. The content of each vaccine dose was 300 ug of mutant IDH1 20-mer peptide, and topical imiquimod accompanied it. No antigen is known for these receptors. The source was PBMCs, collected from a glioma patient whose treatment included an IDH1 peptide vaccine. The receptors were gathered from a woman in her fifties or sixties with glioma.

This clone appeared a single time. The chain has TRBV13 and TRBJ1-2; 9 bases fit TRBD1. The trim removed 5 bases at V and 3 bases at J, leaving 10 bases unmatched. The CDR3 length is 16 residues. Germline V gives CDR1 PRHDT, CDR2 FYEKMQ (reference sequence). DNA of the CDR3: TGTGCCAGCAGCGTAGCCACCGGGACAGGGTACTATGGCTACACCTTC. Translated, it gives CASSVATGTGYYGYTF. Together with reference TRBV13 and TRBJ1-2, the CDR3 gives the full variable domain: AAGVIQSPRHLIKEKRETATLKCYPIPRHDTVYWYQQGPGQDPQFLISFYEKMQSDKGSIPDRFSAQQFSDYHSELNMSSLELGDSALYFCASSVATGTGYYGYTFGSGTRLTVV.

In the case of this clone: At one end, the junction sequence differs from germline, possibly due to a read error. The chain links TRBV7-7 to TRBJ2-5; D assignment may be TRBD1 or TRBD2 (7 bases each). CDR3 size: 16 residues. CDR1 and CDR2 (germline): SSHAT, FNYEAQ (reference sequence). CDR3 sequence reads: CASSPILGGGGETQYF. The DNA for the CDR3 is TGTGCTAGCAGCCCTATACTCGGGGGAGGGGGCGAGACCCAGTACTTC. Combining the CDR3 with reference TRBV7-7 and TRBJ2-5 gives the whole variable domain GAGVSQSPRYKVTKRGQDVTLRCDPISSHATLYWYQQALGQGPEFLTYFNYEAQPDKSGLPSDRFSAERPEGSISTLTIQRTEQRDSAMYRCASSPILGGGGETQYFGPGTRLLVL.

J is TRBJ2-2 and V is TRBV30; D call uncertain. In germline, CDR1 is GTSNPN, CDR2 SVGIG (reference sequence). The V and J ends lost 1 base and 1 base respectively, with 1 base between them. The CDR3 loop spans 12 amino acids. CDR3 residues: CAWSENTGELFF. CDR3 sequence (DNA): TGTGCCTGGAGTGAGAACACCGGGGAGCTGTTTTTT. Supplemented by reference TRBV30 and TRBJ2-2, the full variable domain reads SQTIHQWPATLVQPVGSPLSLECTVEGTSNPNLYWYRQAAGRGLQLLFYSVGIGQISSEVPQNLSASRPQDRQFILSSKKLLLSDSGFYLCAWSENTGELFFGEGSRLTVL.

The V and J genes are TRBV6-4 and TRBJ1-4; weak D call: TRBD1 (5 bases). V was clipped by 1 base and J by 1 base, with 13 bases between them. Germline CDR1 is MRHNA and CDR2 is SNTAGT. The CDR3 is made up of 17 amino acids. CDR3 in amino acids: CASSDWRGPITNEKLFF. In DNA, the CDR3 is TGTGCCAGCAGTGACTGGCGGGGCCCCATAACTAATGAAAAACTGTTTTTT.

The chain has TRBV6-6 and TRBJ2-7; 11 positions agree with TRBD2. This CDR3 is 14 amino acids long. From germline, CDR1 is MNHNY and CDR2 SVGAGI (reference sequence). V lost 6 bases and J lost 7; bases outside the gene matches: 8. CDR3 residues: CASSLTSGAGEQYF. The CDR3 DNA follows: TGTGCCAGCAGCCTGACTAGCGGGGCGGGGGAGCAGTACTTC.

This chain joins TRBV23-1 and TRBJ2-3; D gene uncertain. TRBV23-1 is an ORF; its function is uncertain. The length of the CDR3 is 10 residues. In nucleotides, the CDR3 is TGCGCGAGGTTTGGGGATACGCAGTATTTT. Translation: CARFGDTQYF.

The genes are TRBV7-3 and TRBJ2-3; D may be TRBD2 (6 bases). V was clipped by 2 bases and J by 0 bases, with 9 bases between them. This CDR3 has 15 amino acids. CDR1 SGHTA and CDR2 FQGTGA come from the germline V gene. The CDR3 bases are TGTGCCAGCAGCTTAGGACTACAAAGCACAGATACGCAGTATTTT. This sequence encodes CASSLGLQSTDTQYF.

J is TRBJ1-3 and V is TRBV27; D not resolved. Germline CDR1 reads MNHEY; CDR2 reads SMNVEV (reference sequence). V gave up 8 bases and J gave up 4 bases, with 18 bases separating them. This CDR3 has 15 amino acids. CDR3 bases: TGTGCCAGCGGATCCCGCCTGGGCGAGGGAAACACCATATATTTT. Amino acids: CASGSRLGEGNTIYF.

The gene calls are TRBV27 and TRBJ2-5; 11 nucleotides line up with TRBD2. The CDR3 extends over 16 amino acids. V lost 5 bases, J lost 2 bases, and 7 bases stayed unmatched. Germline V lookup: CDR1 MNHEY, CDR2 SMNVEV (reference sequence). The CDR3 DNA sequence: TGTGCCAGCAGTCCCCGACTAGCGGGATTGCAAGAGACCCAGTACTTC. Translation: CASSPRLAGLQETQYF.

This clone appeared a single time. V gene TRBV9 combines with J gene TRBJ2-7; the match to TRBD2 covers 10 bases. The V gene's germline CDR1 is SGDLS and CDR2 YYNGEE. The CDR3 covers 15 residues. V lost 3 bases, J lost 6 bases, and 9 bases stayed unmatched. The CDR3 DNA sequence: TGTGCCAGCAGCGCAGGGACTAGCGCCCTAAGCGAGCAGTACTTC. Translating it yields CASSAGTSALSEQYF.

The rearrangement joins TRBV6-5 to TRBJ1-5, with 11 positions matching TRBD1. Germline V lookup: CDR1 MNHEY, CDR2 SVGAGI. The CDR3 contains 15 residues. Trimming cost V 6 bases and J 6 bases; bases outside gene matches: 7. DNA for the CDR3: TGTGCCAGCAGCAGGGACAGGGGGGCCCCTCAGCCCCAGCATTTT. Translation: CASSRDRGAPQPQHF.

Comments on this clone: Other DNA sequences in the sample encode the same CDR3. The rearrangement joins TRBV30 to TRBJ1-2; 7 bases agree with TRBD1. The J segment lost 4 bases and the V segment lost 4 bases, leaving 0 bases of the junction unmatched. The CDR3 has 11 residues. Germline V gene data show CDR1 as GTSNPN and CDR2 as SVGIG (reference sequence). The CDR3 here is CAWTGGYGYTF. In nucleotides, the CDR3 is TGTGCCTGGACAGGGGGCTATGGCTACACCTTC.

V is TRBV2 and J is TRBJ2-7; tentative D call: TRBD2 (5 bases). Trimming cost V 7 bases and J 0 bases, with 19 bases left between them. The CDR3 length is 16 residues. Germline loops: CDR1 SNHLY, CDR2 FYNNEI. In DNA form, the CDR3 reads TGTGCCAGCACCTACGGAGGCGTCCAGAGCTCCTACGAGCAGTACTTC. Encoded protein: CASTYGGVQSSYEQYF.

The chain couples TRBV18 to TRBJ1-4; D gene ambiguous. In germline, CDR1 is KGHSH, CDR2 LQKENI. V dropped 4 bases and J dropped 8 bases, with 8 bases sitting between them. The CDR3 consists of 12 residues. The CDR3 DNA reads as TGTGCCAGCTCACAGGAAGGGGAAAAACTGTTTTTT. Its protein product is CASSQEGEKLFF.

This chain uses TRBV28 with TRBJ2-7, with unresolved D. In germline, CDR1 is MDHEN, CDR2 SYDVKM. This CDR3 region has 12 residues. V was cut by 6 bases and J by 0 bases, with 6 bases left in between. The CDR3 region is CASSHSSYEQYF. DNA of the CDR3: TGTGCCAGCAGCCATAGCTCCTACGAGCAGTACTTC.

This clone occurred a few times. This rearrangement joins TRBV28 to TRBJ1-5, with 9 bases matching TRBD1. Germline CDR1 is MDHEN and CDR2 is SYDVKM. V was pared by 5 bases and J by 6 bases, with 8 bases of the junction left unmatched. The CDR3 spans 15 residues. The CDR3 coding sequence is TGTGCCAGCAGTCCAACAGGGGGCGGGCGTCAGCCCCAGCATTTT. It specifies CASSPTGGGRQPQHF.

CDR3 sequence reads: CASSSGASNEQFF. The CDR3 nucleotides are TGTGCCAGCAGCTCCGGGGCCTCGAATGAGCAGTTCTTC. J is TRBJ2-1 and V is TRBV7-9; D may be TRBD1 or TRBD2 (5 bases each). The CDR3 is made up of 13 amino acids. Trimming removed 4 bases from V and 7 bases from J, with 11 bases in between. Germline lookup yields CDR1 SEHNR and CDR2 FQNEAQ (reference sequence).

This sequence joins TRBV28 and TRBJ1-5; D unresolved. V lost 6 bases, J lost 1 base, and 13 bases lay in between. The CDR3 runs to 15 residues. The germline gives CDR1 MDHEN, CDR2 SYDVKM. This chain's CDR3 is CASSFSHRSNQPQHF. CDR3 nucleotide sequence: TGTGCCAGCAGCTTTTCCCACCGCAGCAATCAGCCCCAGCATTTT.

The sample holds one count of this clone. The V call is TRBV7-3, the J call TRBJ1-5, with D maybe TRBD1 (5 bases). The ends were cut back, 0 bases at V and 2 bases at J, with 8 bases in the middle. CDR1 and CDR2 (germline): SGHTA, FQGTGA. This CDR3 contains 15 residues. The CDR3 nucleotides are TGTGCCAGCAGCTTAACAGGGGTAGGCAATCAGCCCCAGCATTTT. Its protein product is CASSLTGVGNQPQHF. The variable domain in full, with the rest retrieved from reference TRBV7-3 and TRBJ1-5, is GAGVSQTPSNKVTEKGKYVELRCDPISGHTALYWYRQSLGQGPEFLIYFQGTGAADDSGLPNDRFFAVRPEGSVSTLKIQRTERGDSAVYLCASSLTGVGNQPQHFGDGTRLSIL.

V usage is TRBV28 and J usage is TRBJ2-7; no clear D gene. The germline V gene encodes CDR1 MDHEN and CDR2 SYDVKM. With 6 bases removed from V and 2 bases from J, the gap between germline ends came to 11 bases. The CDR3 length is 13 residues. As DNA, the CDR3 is TGTGCCAGCAGATCCGGAAGGCCCTACGAGCAGTACTTC. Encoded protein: CASRSGRPYEQYF.

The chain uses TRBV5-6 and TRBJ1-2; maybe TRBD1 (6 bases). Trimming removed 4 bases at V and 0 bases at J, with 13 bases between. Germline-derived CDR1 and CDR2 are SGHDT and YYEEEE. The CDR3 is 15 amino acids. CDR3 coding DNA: TGTGCCAGCAGCCGGGAGGCAGGGGCTAACTATGGCTACACCTTC. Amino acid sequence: CASSREAGANYGYTF.

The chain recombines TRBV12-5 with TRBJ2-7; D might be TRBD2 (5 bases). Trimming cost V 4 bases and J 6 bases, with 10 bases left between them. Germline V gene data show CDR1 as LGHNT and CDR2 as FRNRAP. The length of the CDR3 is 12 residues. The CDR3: CASGSDYGEQYF. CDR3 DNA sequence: TGTGCTAGTGGTTCTGACTACGGCGAGCAGTACTTC.

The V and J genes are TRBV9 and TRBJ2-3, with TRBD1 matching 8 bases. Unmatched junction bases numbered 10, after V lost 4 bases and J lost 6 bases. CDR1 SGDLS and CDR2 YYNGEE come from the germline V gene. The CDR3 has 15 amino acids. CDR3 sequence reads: CASSPQGAILDTQYF. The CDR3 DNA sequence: TGTGCCAGCAGCCCCCAGGGGGCTATTTTGGATACGCAGTATTTT.

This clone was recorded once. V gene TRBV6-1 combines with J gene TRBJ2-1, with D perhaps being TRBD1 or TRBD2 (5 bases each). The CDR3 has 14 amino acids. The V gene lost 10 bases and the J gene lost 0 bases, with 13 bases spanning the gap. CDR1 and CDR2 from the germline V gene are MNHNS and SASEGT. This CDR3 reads CATGSRPSYNEQFF. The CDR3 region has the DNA TGTGCCACAGGGAGTAGACCCTCCTACAATGAGCAGTTCTTC.

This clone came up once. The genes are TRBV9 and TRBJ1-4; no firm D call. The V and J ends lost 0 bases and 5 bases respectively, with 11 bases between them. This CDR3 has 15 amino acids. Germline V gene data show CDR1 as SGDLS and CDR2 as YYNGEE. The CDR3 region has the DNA TGTGCCAGCAGCGTAGATACACAGAGGAATGAAAAACTGTTTTTT. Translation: CASSVDTQRNEKLFF.

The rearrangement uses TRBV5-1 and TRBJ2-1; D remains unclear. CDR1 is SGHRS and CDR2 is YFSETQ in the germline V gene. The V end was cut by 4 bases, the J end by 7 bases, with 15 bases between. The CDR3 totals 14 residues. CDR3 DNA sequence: TGCGCCAGCAGCCCTACCCTTGCTGGGAATGAGCAGTTCTTC. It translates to CASSPTLAGNEQFF.

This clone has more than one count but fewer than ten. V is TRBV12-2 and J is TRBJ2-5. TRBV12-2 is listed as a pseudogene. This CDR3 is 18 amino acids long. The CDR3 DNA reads TGTGCAAGTCGCTTAGTTCCTGTACAGGGTCTGGGAGGAGAGACCCAGTACTTC. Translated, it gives CASRLVPVQGLGGETQYF.